Below, 9 T cell receptor beta chains from the same sample are listed, as sequenced in a study of blood T cells in healthy people across ages. The use of a sample-barcoded 5' primer and a J-beta primer mix characterized a second PCR of about 7 to 12 cycles. TCRdb re-called the 5' RACE reads with MiXCR, one entry per CDR3 protein. The data show some 1.7 million distinct CDR3 sequences, roughly 30% seen once. The material sequenced was blood. All receptors come from a woman in her twenties or thirties in good health.

This clonotype was recorded a few times. The V call is TRBV7-2, the J call TRBJ1-1; the D is unclear. V gave up 6 bases and J gave up 2 bases, with 10 bases separating them. The CDR3 is 13 residues long. The germline V gene has CDR1 SGHTA and CDR2 FQGNSA. The DNA for the CDR3 is TGTGCCAGCAGGTCTCACAGAAACACTGAAGCTTTCTTT. Its translation is CASRSHRNTEAFF.

This sequence joins TRBV18 and TRBJ2-1, with D perhaps TRBD2 (5 bases). The germline CDR1 and CDR2 sequences are KGHSH and LQKENI. The CDR3 is 12 amino acids. V lost 6 bases to trimming and J lost 9 bases, with 12 bases between them. CDR3 coding DNA: TGTGCCAGCTCCGACTACTCTGGTGAGCAGTTCTTC. This codes for CASSDYSGEQFF.

This clonotype appeared a few times. V and J are TRBV10-3 and TRBJ2-3, with a tentative D call TRBD2 (6 bases). CDR3 size: 16 residues. The germline V and J ends were trimmed by 0 bases and 1 base, with 11 bases remaining between them. Germline V gene sequence: CDR1 ENHRY, CDR2 SYGVKD. The DNA for the CDR3 is TGTGCCATCAGTGAGTCCTCGGGACTGGGCACAGATACGCAGTATTTT. It translates to CAISESSGLGTDTQYF.

This clonotype occurred a few times. The chain uses TRBV29-1 and TRBJ2-7; 10 bases agree with TRBD1. From germline, CDR1 is SQVTM and CDR2 ANQGSEA. J lost 3 bases, V lost 6 bases, and 17 bases had no gene match. The length of the CDR3 is 17 residues. The CDR3 DNA is TGCAGCGTCTTAGGGTCGGGACAGGGGTTTATGGACTACGAGCAGTACTTC. This translates into CSVLGSGQGFMDYEQYF.

The chain combines TRBV12-3 or TRBV12-4 with TRBJ2-2; 7 bases align to TRBD2. V trimming: 4 bases; J trimming: 1 base; junction bases outside the gene matches: 9. The CDR3 spans 17 residues. CDR3 nucleotides: TGTGCCAGCAGTTCCCTCACGGGGGGACTGAACACCGGGGAGCTGTTTTTT. The encoded protein is CASSSLTGGLNTGELFF.

This clonotype came up a few times. The chain carries TRBV16 and TRBJ2-3; D remains ambiguous. Trimming stripped 6 bases from V and 7 bases from J, with 14 bases between. Germline values: CDR1 KGHSY, CDR2 FQNENV. The CDR3 length is 13 residues. CDR3 coding DNA: TGTGCCAGCAGTCCAAGAGGCACTAATACGCAGTATTTT. Residues: CASSPRGTNTQYF.

The gene calls are TRBV11-2 and TRBJ2-1; 9 bases align to TRBD2. The CDR3 is made up of 15 amino acids. The trim removed 1 base at V and 5 bases at J, leaving 3 bases unmatched. Germline CDR1 and CDR2: SGHAT and FQNNGV. The CDR3: CASSLVGGRDNEQFF. DNA of the CDR3: TGTGCCAGCAGCTTAGTCGGCGGGAGGGACAATGAGCAGTTCTTC.

This clonotype was recorded many times. This chain's CDR3 is CASSPAGGAEGRNGYTF. The CDR3 DNA reads TGCGCCAGCAGCCCCGCGGGCGGGGCAGAGGGTAGGAATGGCTACACCTTC. The J gene is TRBJ1-2, the V gene TRBV4-1, with a possible D match to TRBD1 (5 bases). Germline V CDR1 and CDR2: MGHRA, YSYEKL. This CDR3 region has 17 residues. V was trimmed by 4 bases and J by 6 bases, leaving 24 bases between them.

The CDR3 nucleotides are TGCAGTGCTAGAGGGCTGGGCGCAGGAGATACGCAGTATTTT. Residues: CSARGLGAGDTQYF. The V gene is TRBV20-1, the J gene TRBJ2-3; no reliable D call. The CDR3 runs to 14 residues. V was shortened by 1 base and J by 5 bases, with 13 bases between the two germline ends. Germline CDR1 is DFQATT and CDR2 is SNEGSKA (reference sequence).